This T cell receptor beta chain was found in a study of T-cell memory formation after mild COVID-19. J gave up 4 bases and V 5 bases, and 10 bases lay outside the gene matches. CDR1 is DFQATT and CDR2 is SNEGSKA in the germline V gene (reference sequence). The CDR3 has 14 residues. One entry per CDR3 protein results from TCRdb running MiXCR on the 5' RACE reads. Altogether 250,000 to 350,000 distinct CDR3 sequences are present, approximately 16% being singletons, with the ten largest covering around 23%. This clonotype was seen only a few times. Its antigen is unidentified. Whole-study findings and limits: Confirmation of SARS-CoV-2 specificity was lacking for second-wave clones peaking day 37. Cross-reactive memory apparently joined, as some responding clones appeared in pre-infection memory.

Material for sequencing was PBMCs or a T cell subset sorted from them (not recorded which). This chain connects TRBV20-1 to TRBJ1-2; 7 bases agree with TRBD1. The receptor was derived from a man aged 18 to 30 who had mild COVID-19 (a few samples of this study predate the infection). Cell type and time point are not known. The chain's CDR3 is CSASTQTGAYGYTF. The CDR3 region has the DNA TGCAGTGCTTCCACCCAAACAGGGGCCTATGGCTACACCTTC.